This T cell receptor (beta chain) comes out of a study of cytomegalovirus exposure and HLA in healthy donors (dated 2017 in TCRdb). For context, the study as a whole: According to a later analysis, the 120 or so validation repertoires were produced on the same platform as the roughly 600 repertoires of the first cohort. To predict cytomegalovirus infection status, the study combined high-throughput TCR immunosequencing, statistical association of individual TCRs with disease status, and machine learning. The study aimed to test whether signatures of past pathogen exposure could be identified by cataloging public T cell receptors. In addition to the first cohort of approximately 670 subjects, a separate validation cohort of approximately 120 different subjects was used.

CDR1 and CDR2, looked up from the germline V gene (reference sequence), are MNHEY and SMNVEV. From its cysteine to its phenylalanine, the CDR3 spans 16 amino acids. Only CDR3 DNA is held: 48 bases, read in frame from base 1. V ends up 5 bases short and J 8 bases short, with an unmatched junction base count of 17. On the study overall, not on this receptor specifically: According to the authors, the approach could potentially be generalized to other disease states and immunological phenotypes. A few of the identified cytomegalovirus-associated TCR beta chains were confirmed in vitro to be specific for cytomegalovirus antigens. In a later analysis, TCRs clustered in the first cohort were found to also tend to co-occur in the roughly 130 validation repertoires, with 85% to 95% of cluster scores above 0. A total of 150 to 200 TCR beta chains were listed by the study as associated with cytomegalovirus. Most TCR sequences were seen in very few donors, while some public TCRs were found in many individuals. A later analysis had no HLA typing for the validation cohort, so co-occurrence there was scored across all 130 or so repertoires. Cytomegalovirus status was reported to be diagnosed by the classifier with high specificity and sensitivity in both the original and validation cohorts.

Regarding this clone: This clone's antigen is unknown. The record has no base qualities; no much larger clone is one base away.

The donors belonged to the validation cohort of about 130 subjects, which was separate from the 666-subject first cohort. Preparation of the library involved the immunoSEQ multiplex PCR assay. The authors processed their data as follows. A statistical classification framework was developed to diagnose cytomegalovirus status using the catalog of TCR beta chain sequences. TCRdb took this table from immuneACCESS and kept in-frame rearrangements with V and J called. Such tables lack part of the clones; where checked against another copy, unresolved V genes explain under half of the gap, and the rest is unexplained. V and J calls and clone size are copied from that table; D and trimming were computed from the DNA. The sample table contains about 150,000 clones; only one count was recorded for 65% to 90% of them. 20% to 25% of the sample belongs to the ten largest clones.

The source of this sequence is a man aged 18 to 29 in good health and CMV-seropositive. Source material: PBMCs. In this chain, TRBV27 is recombined with TRBJ1-2; TRBD1 agrees with 7 junctional bases. This receptor carries the CDR3 CASSLRPSGGIGGYTF. In nucleotide form, the sequence is TGTGCCAGCAGTCTACGACCGTCAGGGGGGATAGGGGGCTACACCTTC.